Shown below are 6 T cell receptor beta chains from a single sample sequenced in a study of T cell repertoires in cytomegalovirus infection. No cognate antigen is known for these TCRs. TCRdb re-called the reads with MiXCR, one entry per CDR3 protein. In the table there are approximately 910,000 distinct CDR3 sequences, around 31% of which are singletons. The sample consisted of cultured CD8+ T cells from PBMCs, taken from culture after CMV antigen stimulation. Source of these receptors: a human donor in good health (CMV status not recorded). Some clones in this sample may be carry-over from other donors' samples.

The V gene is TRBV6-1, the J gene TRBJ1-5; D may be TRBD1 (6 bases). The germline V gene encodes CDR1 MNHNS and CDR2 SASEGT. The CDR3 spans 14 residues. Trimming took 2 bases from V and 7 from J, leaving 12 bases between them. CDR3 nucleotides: TGTGCCAGCAGTGAACGATGGGGGCCGCAGCCCCAGCATTTT. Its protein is CASSERWGPQPQHF.

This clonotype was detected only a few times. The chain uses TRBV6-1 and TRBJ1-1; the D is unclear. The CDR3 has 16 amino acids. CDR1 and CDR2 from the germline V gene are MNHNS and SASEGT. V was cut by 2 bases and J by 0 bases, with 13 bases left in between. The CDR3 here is CASSERRSLMNTEAFF. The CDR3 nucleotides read TGTGCCAGCAGTGAAAGGAGGAGTCTCATGAACACTGAAGCTTTCTTT.

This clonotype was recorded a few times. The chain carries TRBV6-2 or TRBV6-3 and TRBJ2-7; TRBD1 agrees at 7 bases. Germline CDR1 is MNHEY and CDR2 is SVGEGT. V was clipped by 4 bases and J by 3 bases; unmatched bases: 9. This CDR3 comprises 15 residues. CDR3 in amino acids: CASSSQRQGFYEQYV. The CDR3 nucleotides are TGTGCCAGCAGTTCTCAAAGACAGGGTTTCTACGAGCAGTACGTC.

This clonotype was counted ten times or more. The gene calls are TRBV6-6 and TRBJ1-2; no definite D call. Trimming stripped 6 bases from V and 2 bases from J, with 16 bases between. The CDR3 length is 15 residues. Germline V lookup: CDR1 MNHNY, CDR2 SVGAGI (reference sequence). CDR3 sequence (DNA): TGTGCCAGCAGCTATCTCACGGGCGAGAACTATGGCTACACCTTC. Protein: CASSYLTGENYGYTF.

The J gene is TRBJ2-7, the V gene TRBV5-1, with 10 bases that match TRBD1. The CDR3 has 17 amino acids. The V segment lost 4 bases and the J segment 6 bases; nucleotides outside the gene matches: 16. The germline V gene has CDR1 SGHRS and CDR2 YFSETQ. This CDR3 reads CASSPWTGGYDFSEQYF. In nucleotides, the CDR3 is TGCGCCAGCAGCCCGTGGACAGGGGGGTACGACTTCTCCGAGCAGTACTTC.

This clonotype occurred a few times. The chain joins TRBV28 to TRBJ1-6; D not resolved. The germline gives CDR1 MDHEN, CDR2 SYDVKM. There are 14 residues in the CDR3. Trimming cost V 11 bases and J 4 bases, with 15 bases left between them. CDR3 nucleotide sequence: TGTGCCTGGAGACCCGCATCATATAATTCACCCCTCCACTTT. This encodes CAWRPASYNSPLHF.